This TCR beta chain was profiled in a study of cytomegalovirus exposure and HLA in healthy donors. General study results and limits: Reported findings show TCR beta sequences accurately forecast HLA-A and HLA-B alleles in most subjects. Some V segments, TRBV6-2 and TRBV6-3 among them, were indistinguishable and were therefore excluded. In vitro experiments confirmed that a few CMV-associated chains were specific for CMV antigens.

Comment on this clone: The antigen remains undetermined.

The PCR ran on 60 Vbeta and 13 Jbeta primers. Assay used: immunoSEQ multiplex PCR; TCRdb lists only in-frame clones, some missing. The sample includes about 120,000 clones, approximately 79% of them seen just once. The germline V gene has CDR1 SSHAT and CDR2 FNYEAQ (reference sequence). There are 14 residues in the CDR3. V lost 3 bases to trimming and J lost 13 bases; unmatched junction nucleotides: 3. This chain uses TRBV7-7 with TRBJ2-1, with 16 bases identical to TRBD2. Specimen: PBMCs. The receptor was isolated from a man aged 25-40 years in good health and CMV-seronegative. The CDR3 spells CASSFGTSGGEQFF. The CDR3, as DNA: TGTGCCAGCAGCTTTGGGACTAGCGGGGGGGAACAGTTCTTC. Looking up the rest from reference TRBV7-7 and TRBJ2-1 gives the full variable domain: GAGVSQSPRYKVTKRGQDVTLRCDPISSHATLYWYQQALGQGPEFLTYFNYEAQPDKSGLPSDRFSAERPEGSISTLTIQRTEQRDSAMYRCASSFGTSGGEQFFGPGTRLTVL.